This TCR beta chain was identified during a study of cytomegalovirus exposure and HLA in healthy donors. Study-wide results and limits: There were reportedly fewer N-insertions in an Asian-associated ancestry cluster than the approximately 600-donor mean, in a later analysis. Reported findings show TCR beta sequences accurately forecast HLA-A and HLA-B alleles in most subjects.

The PCR contained 60 Vbeta and 13 Jbeta primers. Only in-frame clones appear in the TCRdb table, and some are missing; sequencing was by immunoSEQ multiplex PCR. The sample lists about 140,000 clones, roughly 76% occurring once. Between the trimmed V and J ends, which lost 6 bases and 0 bases, there was a span of 12 bases. CDR1 is MDHEN and CDR2 is SYDVKM in the germline V gene. The CDR3 is 14 residues long. Points on this clone: Antigen unknown.

This TCR was recovered from a female donor in good health and CMV-seronegative. The gene calls are TRBV28 and TRBJ2-7; perhaps TRBD2 as D (5 bases). Sequencing was performed on PBMCs. CDR3 loop: CASRASGSSYEQYF. In DNA, the CDR3 is TGTGCCAGCAGGGCTTCGGGGAGCTCCTACGAGCAGTACTTC. Looking up the rest from reference TRBV28 and TRBJ2-7 gives the full variable domain: DVKVTQSSRYLVKRTGEKVFLECVQDMDHENMFWYRQDPGLGLRLIYFSYDVKMKEKGDIPEGYSVSREKKERFSLILESASTNQTSMYLCASRASGSSYEQYFGPGTRLTVT.